A single sample is the source of the 13 T cell receptor beta chains below, sequenced in a study of kidney transplant recipient with SARS-CoV-2 infection. TCRdb fed the reads into MiXCR, producing one record per CDR3 protein. This table holds 200,000 to 300,000 distinct CDR3 sequences, 29% found once. The sample consisted of a blood sample, taken at baseline and on day 111 from a kidney transplant recipient. These receptors all come from a male patient aged 25-45 years who had COVID-19 and was a kidney transplant recipient. Some T cells may have originated in the graft donor.

In this sample, this clonotype turned up many times. CDR3 DNA sequence: TGTGCCAGCAGCCAGGGGGAAGGGGAAAGAAACACCATATATTTT. Amino acids: CASSQGEGERNTIYF. This chain uses TRBV4-2 with TRBJ1-3; D is possibly TRBD1 (5 bases). This CDR3 is built from 15 residues. Germline V gene sequence: CDR1 LGHNA, CDR2 YNFKEQ. V shed 3 bases and J shed 5 bases, with 14 bases lying between them.

This clonotype has ten or more counts. The genes are TRBV19 and TRBJ2-1; D possibly matches TRBD1 or TRBD2 (5 bases each). Germline CDR1 is LNHDA and CDR2 is SQIVND (reference sequence). The V and J ends lost 10 bases and 8 bases respectively, with 21 bases between them. This CDR3 comprises 14 residues. The CDR3 protein is CATRRGMGVDEQFF. The CDR3 coding sequence is TGTGCCACTAGACGGGGAATGGGGGTGGATGAGCAGTTCTTC.

Concerning this clonotype: A much bigger clone sits one base away, suggesting this may be a read error. The chain uses TRBV7-9 and TRBJ1-2; D unresolved. This CDR3 spans 14 amino acids. The germline gives CDR1 SEHNR, CDR2 FQNEAQ (reference sequence). The CDR3 sequence is CANSLRGINYGYTF. DNA of the CDR3: TGTGCCAACAGCTTACGGGGAATAAACTATGGCTACACCTTC.

Regarding this clonotype: A read error may be the cause here, since a much bigger clone is one base away. The chain links TRBV28 to TRBJ2-5, with D unclear. CDR1 MDHEN and CDR2 SYDVKM come from the germline V gene. Trimming took 6 bases from V and 6 from J, leaving 8 bases between them. This CDR3 comprises 11 residues. CDR3 nucleotides: TGTGCCAGCAGCGCTACACAGACCCAGTACTTC. Protein product: CASSATQTQYF.

Turning to this clonotype: A much more abundant neighbour one base away suggests this may be a read error. The gene calls are TRBV19 and TRBJ2-3; D remains unclear. V lost 7 bases and J 1 base, leaving 9 bases between the germline ends. Germline CDR1 is LNHDA and CDR2 is SQIVND (reference sequence). The CDR3 has 13 residues. The CDR3 is CASKAGGTDTQYF. CDR3 DNA sequence: TGTGCCAGTAAGGCTGGCGGCACAGATACGCAGTATTTT.

The CDR3 DNA reads as TGCAGTGCTAGTCTAGTGGGGTCCTACAATGAGCAGTTCTTC. Protein: CSASLVGSYNEQFF. V gene TRBV20-1 combines with J gene TRBJ2-1; no clear D gene. CDR1 and CDR2 from the germline V gene are DFQATT and SNEGSKA (reference sequence). V was trimmed by 3 bases and J by 1 base, leaving 10 bases between them. The CDR3 runs to 14 residues.

The sample holds many counts of this clonotype. This rearrangement joins TRBV19 to TRBJ1-3, with 7 nucleotides matching TRBD1. The CDR3 has 15 amino acids. CDR1 LNHDA and CDR2 SQIVND come from the germline V gene (reference sequence). Trimming took 4 bases from V and 0 from J; bases not matched to a gene: 3. CDR3 residues: CASSTGTVSGNTIYF. CDR3 coding DNA: TGTGCCAGTAGTACGGGGACAGTCTCTGGAAACACCATATATTTT.

This clonotype was picked up many times. This rearrangement joins TRBV6-2 or TRBV6-3 to TRBJ1-2, with 11 nucleotides matching TRBD1. The CDR3 spans 17 residues. V was pared by 6 bases and J by 0 bases, with 9 bases of the junction left unmatched. From germline, CDR1 is MNHEY and CDR2 SVGEGT. The DNA of the CDR3 is TGTGCCAGCAGCCCCGCAGGACAGGGGGCTACTAACTATGGCTACACCTTC. Translated: CASSPAGQGATNYGYTF.

This clonotype was seen ten or more times. The chain recombines TRBV7-6 with TRBJ1-6; 8 bases map to TRBD1. CDR1 is SGHVS and CDR2 is FNYEAQ in the germline V gene. The ends lost 5 bases at V and 7 bases at J; junction bases unmatched: 7. The CDR3 covers 15 residues. CDR3 residues: CASSPRTGTNSPLHF. For the CDR3, the DNA is TGTGCCAGCAGCCCCAGGACAGGGACAAATTCACCCCTCCACTTT. Full variable domain (rest looked up from reference TRBV7-6 and TRBJ1-6): GAGVSQSPRYKVTKRGQDVALRCDPISGHVSLYWYRQALGQGPEFLTYFNYEAQQDKSGLPNDRFSAERPEGSISTLTIQRTEQRDSAMYRCASSPRTGTNSPLHFGNGTRLTVT.

As concerns this clonotype: This clone may be a read error of a much larger clone one base away. The V call is TRBV4-3, the J call TRBJ1-2; D remains unclear. The germline V gene has CDR1 LGHNA and CDR2 YSLEER. The CDR3 extends over 15 amino acids. Written as DNA, the CDR3 is TGCGCCAGCGGCCAAGAGCTTCAAGGCCGGTATGGCTACACCTTC. Translation gives CASGQELQGRYGYTF.

This clonotype appeared many times. J is TRBJ2-7 and V is TRBV13; possibly TRBD1 or TRBD2 for D (6 bases each). CDR3 length: 13 amino acids. Looked up from germline, CDR1 is PRHDT and CDR2 is FYEKMQ (reference sequence). With 5 bases removed from V and 4 bases from J, the gap between germline ends came to 12 bases. CDR3 protein: CASSISGAYEQYF. DNA of the CDR3: TGTGCCAGCAGCATATCGGGGGCGTACGAGCAGTACTTC.

At least ten counts were recorded for this clonotype. V is TRBV7-2 and J is TRBJ2-2, with D uncertain. The germline V gene encodes CDR1 SGHTA and CDR2 FQGNSA. V gave up 3 bases and J gave up 1 base, with 9 bases separating them. The CDR3 is made up of 15 amino acids. CDR3 bases: TGTGCCAGCAGCTTTGGGCTGGGGAACACCGGGGAGCTGTTTTTT. As protein: CASSFGLGNTGELFF.

This clonotype was counted many times. The chain joins TRBV12-3 or TRBV12-4 to TRBJ1-6; the match to TRBD1 covers 8 bases. The ends lost 3 bases at V and 7 bases at J; junction bases unmatched: 5. The CDR3 runs to 15 residues. CDR3 residues: CASSLLGQANSPLHF. For the CDR3, the DNA is TGTGCCAGCAGTTTGCTGGGACAGGCCAATTCACCCCTCCACTTT.